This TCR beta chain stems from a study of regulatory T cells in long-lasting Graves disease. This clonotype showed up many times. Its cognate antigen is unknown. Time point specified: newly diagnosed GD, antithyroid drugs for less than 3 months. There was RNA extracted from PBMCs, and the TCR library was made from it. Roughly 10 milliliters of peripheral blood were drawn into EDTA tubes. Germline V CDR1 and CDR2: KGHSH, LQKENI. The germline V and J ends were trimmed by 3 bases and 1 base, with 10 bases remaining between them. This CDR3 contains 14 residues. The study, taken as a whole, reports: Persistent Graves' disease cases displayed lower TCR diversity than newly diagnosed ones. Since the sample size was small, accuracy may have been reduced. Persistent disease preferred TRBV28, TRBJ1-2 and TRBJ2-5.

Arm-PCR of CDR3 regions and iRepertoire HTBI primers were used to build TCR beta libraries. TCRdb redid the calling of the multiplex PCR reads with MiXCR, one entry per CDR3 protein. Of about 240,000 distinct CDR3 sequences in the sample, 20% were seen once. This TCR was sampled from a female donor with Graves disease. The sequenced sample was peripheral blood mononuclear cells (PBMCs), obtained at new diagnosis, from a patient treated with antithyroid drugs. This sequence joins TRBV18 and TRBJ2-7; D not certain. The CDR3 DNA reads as TGTGCCAGCTCACCTTCAGGACCTTCCTACGAGCAGTACTTC. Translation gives CASSPSGPSYEQYF.